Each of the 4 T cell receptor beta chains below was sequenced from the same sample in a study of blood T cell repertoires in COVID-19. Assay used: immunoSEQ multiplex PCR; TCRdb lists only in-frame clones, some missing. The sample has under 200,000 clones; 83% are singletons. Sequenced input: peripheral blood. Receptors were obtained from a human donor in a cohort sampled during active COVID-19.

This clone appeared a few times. The CDR3 nucleotides are TGCGCCAGCAGTCCCCCCGGACAGGGCCTCAATCAGCCCCAGCATTTT. Protein product: CASSPPGQGLNQPQHF. J is TRBJ1-5 and V is TRBV23-1, with 8 positions matching TRBD1. Being an ORF, TRBV23-1 has a function that is uncertain. This CDR3 is built from 16 residues. V lost 4 bases and J lost 3; bases outside the gene matches: 8.

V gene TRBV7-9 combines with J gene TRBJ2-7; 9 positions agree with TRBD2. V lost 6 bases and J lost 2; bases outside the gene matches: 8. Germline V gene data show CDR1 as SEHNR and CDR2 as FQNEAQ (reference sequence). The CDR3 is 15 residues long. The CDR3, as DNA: TGTGCCAGCAGTTTCAGCGGGAGGCCCCCCTACGAGCAGTACTTC. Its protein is CASSFSGRPPYEQYF.

The CDR3 spells CASSEDGRGTEAFF. The CDR3 DNA sequence: TGTGCCAGCAGTGAAGACGGCAGGGGCACTGAAGCTTTCTTT. The chain employs TRBV2 and TRBJ1-1, with D perhaps TRBD1 (6 bases). This CDR3 comprises 14 residues. The germline gives CDR1 SNHLY, CDR2 FYNNEI. V lost 1 base and J 4 bases, leaving 10 bases between the germline ends.

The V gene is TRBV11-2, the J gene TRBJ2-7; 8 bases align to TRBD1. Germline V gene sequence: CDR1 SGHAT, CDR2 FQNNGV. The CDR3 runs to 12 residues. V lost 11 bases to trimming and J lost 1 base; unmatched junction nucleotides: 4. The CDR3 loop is CAGGTGSYEQYF. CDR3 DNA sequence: TGTGCCGGGGGGACAGGATCCTACGAGCAGTACTTC.